This record looks at one T cell receptor beta chain sequence and its context. Its cognate antigen is unknown. The sample is drawn from a study of T-cell memory formation after mild COVID-19. About the study: TCR clusters largely stayed donor specific. General study results and limits: Mainly in CM and EM were contracting CD4+ clones; CD8+ were in EMRA. Whereas later expanders leaned CD4+, clones contracting day 15 to 85 showed a balanced CD4/CD8 makeup.

It was 5'RACE with constant-segment primers that produced the TCR alpha and TCR beta cDNA libraries, which carried sample barcodes and UMIs. A single record per CDR3 protein comes from TCRdb applying MiXCR to the 5' RACE reads. The sample consists of under 250,000 distinct CDR3 sequences, 15% of them appearing once. Sequenced sample: PBMCs or a T cell subset sorted from them (not recorded which). The TCR comes from an adult woman who had mild COVID-19 (a few samples of this study predate the infection). Cell type and time point are not known.

CDR3 bases: TGTGCCAGCAGGTCCCCGGGACGTCAAAACTATGGCTACACCTTC. Its protein is CASRSPGRQNYGYTF. The chain employs TRBV6-5 and TRBJ1-2, with TRBD1 as a possible D gene (5 bases). This CDR3 has 15 amino acids. Trimming took off 6 bases at V and 2 bases at J, with 16 bases between the two ends. The germline gives CDR1 MNHEY, CDR2 SVGAGI.